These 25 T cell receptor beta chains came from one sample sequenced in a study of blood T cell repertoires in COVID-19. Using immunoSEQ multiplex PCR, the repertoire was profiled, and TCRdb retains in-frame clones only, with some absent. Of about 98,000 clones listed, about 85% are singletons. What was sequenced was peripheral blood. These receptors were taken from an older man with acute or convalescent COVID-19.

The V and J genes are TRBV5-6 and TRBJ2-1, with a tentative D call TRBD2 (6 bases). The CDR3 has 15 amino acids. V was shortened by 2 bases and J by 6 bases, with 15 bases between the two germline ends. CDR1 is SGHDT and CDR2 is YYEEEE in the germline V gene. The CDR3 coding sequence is TGTGCCAGCAGCTTCCCCGGGGGTTCGGGCAATGAGCAGTTCTTC. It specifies CASSFPGGSGNEQFF.

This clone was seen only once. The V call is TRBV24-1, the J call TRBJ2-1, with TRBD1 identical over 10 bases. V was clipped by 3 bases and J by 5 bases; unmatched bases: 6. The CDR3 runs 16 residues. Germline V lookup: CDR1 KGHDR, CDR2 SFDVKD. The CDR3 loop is CATSDGDRGRNNEQFF. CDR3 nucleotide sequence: TGTGCCACCAGTGATGGGGACAGGGGAAGAAACAATGAGCAGTTCTTC.

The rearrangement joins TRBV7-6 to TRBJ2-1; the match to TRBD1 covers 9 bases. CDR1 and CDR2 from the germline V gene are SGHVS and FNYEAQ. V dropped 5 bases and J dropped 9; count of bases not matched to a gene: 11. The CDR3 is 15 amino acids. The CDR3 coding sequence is TGTGCCAGCAGCCCCGCCGGGACAGGGTTCCGTGAGCAGTTCTTC. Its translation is CASSPAGTGFREQFF.

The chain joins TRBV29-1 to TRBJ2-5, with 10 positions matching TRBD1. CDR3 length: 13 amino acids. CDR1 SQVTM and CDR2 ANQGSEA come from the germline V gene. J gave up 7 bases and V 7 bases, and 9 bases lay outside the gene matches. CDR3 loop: CSAGQGDGLTQYF. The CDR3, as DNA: TGCAGCGCCGGACAGGGGGACGGGTTGACCCAGTACTTC. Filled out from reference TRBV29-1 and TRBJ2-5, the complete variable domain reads SAVISQKPSRDICQRGTSLTIQCQVDSQVTMMFWYRQQPGQSLTLIATANQGSEATYESGFVIDKFPISRPNLTFSTLTVSNMSPEDSSIYLCSAGQGDGLTQYFGPGTRLLVL.

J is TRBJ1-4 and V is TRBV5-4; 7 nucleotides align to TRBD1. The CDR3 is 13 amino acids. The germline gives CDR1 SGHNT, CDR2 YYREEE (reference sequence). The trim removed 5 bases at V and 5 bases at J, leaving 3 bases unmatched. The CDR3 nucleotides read TGTGCCAGCAGAGACAGGGCCAATGAAAAACTGTTTTTT. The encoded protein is CASRDRANEKLFF. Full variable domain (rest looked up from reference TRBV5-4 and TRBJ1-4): ETGVTQSPTHLIKTRGQQVTLRCSSQSGHNTVSWYQQALGQGPQFIFQYYREEENGRGNFPPRFSGLQFPNYSSELNVNALELDDSALYLCASRDRANEKLFFGSGTQLSVL.

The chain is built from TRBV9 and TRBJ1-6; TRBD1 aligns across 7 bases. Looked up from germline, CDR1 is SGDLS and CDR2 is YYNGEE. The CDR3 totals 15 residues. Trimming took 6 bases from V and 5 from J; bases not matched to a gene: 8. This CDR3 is CASTQTGSHNSPLHF. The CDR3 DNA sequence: TGTGCCAGCACCCAGACAGGGTCCCATAATTCACCCCTCCACTTT.

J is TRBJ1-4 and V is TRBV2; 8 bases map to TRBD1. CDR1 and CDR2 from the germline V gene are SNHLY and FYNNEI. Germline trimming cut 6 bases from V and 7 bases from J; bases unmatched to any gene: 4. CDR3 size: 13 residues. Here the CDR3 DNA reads TGTGCCAGCAGGGACAGGGAAGGTGAAAAACTGTTTTTT. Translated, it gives CASRDREGEKLFF.

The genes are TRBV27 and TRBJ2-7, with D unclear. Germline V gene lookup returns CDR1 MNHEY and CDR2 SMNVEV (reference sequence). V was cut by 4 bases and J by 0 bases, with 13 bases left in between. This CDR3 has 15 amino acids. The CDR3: CASSSVDTISYEQYF. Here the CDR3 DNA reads TGTGCCAGCAGTTCGGTAGACACGATCTCCTACGAGCAGTACTTC.

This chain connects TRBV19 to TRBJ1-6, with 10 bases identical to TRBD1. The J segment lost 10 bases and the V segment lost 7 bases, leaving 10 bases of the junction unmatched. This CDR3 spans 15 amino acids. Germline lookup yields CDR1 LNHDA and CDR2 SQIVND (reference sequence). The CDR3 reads CASTPGDRGRSPLHF. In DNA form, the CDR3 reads TGTGCCAGTACCCCCGGAGACAGGGGGCGGTCACCCCTCCACTTT.

CDR3 sequence reads: CASSRGQGRYNEQFF. The CDR3 DNA sequence: TGTGCCAGCTCACGGGGACAGGGGCGATACAATGAGCAGTTCTTC. V usage is TRBV18 and J usage is TRBJ2-1; 10 nucleotides agree with TRBD1. Germline V gene lookup returns CDR1 KGHSH and CDR2 LQKENI. The CDR3 extends over 15 amino acids. V lost 4 bases, J lost 4 bases, and 4 bases stayed unmatched.

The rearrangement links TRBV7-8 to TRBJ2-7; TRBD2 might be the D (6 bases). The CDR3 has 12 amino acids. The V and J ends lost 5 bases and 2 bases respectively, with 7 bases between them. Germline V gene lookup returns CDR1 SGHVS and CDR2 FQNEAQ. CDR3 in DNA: TGTGCCAGCAGCACGGGGGCCTACGAGCAGTACGTC. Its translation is CASSTGAYEQYV.

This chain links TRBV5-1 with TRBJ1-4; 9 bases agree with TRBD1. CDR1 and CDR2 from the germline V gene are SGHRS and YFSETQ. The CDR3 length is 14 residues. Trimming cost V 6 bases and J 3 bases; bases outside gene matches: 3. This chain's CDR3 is CASKDRGANEKLFF. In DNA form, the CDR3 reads TGCGCCAGCAAGGACAGGGGAGCTAATGAAAAACTGTTTTTT. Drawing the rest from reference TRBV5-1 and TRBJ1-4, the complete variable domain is KAGVTQTPRYLIKTRGQQVTLSCSPISGHRSVSWYQQTPGQGLQFLFEYFSETQRNKGNFPGRFSGRQFSNSRSEMNVSTLELGDSALYLCASKDRGANEKLFFGSGTQLSVL.

The CDR3 reads CASSLGAGLYEQYF. The CDR3 DNA sequence: TGTGCCAGCAGCTTAGGGGCCGGACTCTACGAGCAGTACTTC. V is TRBV7-9 and J is TRBJ2-7, with D possibly TRBD2 on 5 matching bases. Deletions cut 1 base from V and 3 bases from J, with 10 bases between. Germline CDR1 is SEHNR and CDR2 is FQNEAQ (reference sequence). The CDR3 is made up of 14 amino acids.

CDR3 protein: CASRRTGGRDTEAFF. In DNA form, the CDR3 reads TGTGCCAGCAGACGGACAGGGGGCCGGGACACTGAAGCTTTCTTT. The chain uses TRBV6-5 and TRBJ1-1, with 11 bases aligning to TRBD1. The germline V gene has CDR1 MNHEY and CDR2 SVGAGI. V was clipped by 6 bases and J by 3 bases; unmatched bases: 6. The CDR3 sequence is 15 residues long.

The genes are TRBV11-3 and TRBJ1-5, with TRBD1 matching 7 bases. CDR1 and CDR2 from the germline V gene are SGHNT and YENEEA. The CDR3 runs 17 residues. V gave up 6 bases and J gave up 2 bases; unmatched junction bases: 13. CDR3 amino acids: CASRSPGTERGNQPQHF. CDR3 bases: TGTGCCAGCAGGTCCCCCGGGACAGAAAGGGGCAATCAGCCCCAGCATTTT.

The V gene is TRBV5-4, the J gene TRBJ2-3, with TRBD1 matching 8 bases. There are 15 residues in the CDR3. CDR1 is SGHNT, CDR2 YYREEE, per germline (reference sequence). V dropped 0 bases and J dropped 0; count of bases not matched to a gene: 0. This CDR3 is CASSLDRGSTDTQYF. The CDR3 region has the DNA TGTGCCAGCAGCTTGGACAGGGGGAGCACAGATACGCAGTATTTT.

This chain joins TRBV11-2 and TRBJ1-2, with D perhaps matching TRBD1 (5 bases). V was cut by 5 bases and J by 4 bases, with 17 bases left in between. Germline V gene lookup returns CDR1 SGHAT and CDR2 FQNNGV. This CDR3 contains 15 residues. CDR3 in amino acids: CASSREPGGTYGYTF. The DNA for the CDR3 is TGTGCCAGCAGCCGCGAACCCGGGGGGACCTATGGCTACACCTTC. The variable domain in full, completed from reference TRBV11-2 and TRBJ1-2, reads EAGVAQSPRYKIIEKRQSVAFWCNPISGHATLYWYQQILGQGPKLLIQFQNNGVVDDSQLPKDRFSAERLKGVDSTLKIQPAKLEDSAVYLCASSREPGGTYGYTFGSGTRLTVV.

The CDR3 nucleotides are TGTGCCAGTAGTATAGCAGGCGCAATACCCAGCTCTGGAAACACCATATATTTT. Amino acids: CASSIAGAIPSSGNTIYF. The chain recombines TRBV19 with TRBJ1-3; D remains ambiguous. Germline V gene lookup returns CDR1 LNHDA and CDR2 SQIVND (reference sequence). The CDR3 consists of 18 residues. The V end lost 1 base, the J end lost 0 bases, and 16 bases lay between the germline ends.

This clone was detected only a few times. In nucleotides, the CDR3 is TGTGCCAGCAGCCAAAAGCATCCAGGAGGATGGTCCTACGAGCAGTACTTC. Translating it yields CASSQKHPGGWSYEQYF. The V and J genes are TRBV3-1 (or the pseudogene TRBV3-2) and TRBJ2-7; weak D call: TRBD2 (5 bases). CDR3 length equals 17 residues. Germline V lookup: CDR1 LGHDT, CDR2 YNNKEL (reference sequence). Trimming removed 2 bases from V and 1 base from J, with 18 bases in between.

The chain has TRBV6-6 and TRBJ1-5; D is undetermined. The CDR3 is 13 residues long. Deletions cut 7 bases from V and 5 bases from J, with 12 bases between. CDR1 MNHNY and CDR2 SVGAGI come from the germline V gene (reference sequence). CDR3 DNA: TGTGCCAGCAATTCTTACATTTATCAGCCCCAGCATTTT. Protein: CASNSYIYQPQHF.

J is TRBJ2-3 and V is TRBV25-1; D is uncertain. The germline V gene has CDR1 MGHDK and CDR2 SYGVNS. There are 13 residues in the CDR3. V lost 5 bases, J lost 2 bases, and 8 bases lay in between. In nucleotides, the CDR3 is TGTGCCAGCAGTCTGGGCCTCACAGATACGCAGTATTTT. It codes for CASSLGLTDTQYF. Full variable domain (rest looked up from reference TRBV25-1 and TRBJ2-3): EADIYQTPRYLVIGTGKKITLECSQTMGHDKMYWYQQDPGMELHLIHYSYGVNSTEKGDLSSESTVSRIRTEHFPLTLESARPSHTSQYLCASSLGLTDTQYFGPGTRLTVL.

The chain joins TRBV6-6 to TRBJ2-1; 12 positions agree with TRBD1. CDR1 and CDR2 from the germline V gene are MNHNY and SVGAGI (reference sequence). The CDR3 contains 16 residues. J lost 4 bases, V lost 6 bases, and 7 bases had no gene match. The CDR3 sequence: CASRDGTGGPYNEQFF. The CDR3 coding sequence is TGTGCCAGCAGGGACGGGACAGGGGGCCCTTACAATGAGCAGTTCTTC.

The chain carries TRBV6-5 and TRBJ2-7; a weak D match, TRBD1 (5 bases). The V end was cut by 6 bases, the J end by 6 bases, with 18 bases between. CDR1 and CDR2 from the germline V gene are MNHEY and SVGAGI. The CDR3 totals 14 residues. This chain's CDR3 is CASRKGQGLGEQYF. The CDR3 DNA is TGTGCCAGCAGAAAGGGGCAGGGTTTAGGCGAGCAGTACTTC.

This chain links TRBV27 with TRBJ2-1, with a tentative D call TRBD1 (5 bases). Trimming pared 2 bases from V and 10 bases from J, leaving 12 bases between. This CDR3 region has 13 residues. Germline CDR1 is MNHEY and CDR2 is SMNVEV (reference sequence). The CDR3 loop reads CASSLRGDLEQFF. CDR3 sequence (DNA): TGTGCCAGCAGTTTAAGGGGTGACCTCGAGCAGTTCTTC.

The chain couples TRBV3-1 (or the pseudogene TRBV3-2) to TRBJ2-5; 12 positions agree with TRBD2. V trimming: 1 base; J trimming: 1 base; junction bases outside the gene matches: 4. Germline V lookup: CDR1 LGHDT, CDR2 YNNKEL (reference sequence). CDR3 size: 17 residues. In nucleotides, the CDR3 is TGTGCCAGCAGCCAAGGGCTAGCGGGGGGGCCCCAAGAGACCCAGTACTTC. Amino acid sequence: CASSQGLAGGPQETQYF.